The present entry profiles one T cell receptor (beta chain) with its context. TCRdb analysed the RT-PCR reads with MiXCR anew, one entry per CDR3 protein. This repertoire shows 400,000 to 550,000 distinct CDR3 sequences, 25% found once; its top ten account for around 1.8%. This sample is drawn from a study of response to subunit inactivated influenza vaccine. Trimming shortened V by 3 bases and J by 10 bases, and 17 bases separated the two germline ends. CDR3 length: 15 amino acids. CDR1 SGDLS and CDR2 YYNGEE come from the germline V gene. This TCR came from a middle-aged man who received an inactivated influenza vaccine. The sequenced sample was CD4+ T cells sorted from PBMCs, obtained around 5 days after vaccination. V usage is TRBV9 and J usage is TRBJ1-6; a possible D gene is TRBD1 (6 bases). In nucleotides, the CDR3 is TGTGCCAGCAGCGCGGTCGTAGGACAGTCCTCACCCCTCCACTTT. Its translation: CASSAVVGQSSPLHF.